These T cell receptor beta chains were read from a single sample in a study of shared clonotypes between healthy human individuals. Libraries were prepared by immunoSEQ multiplex PCR; TCRdb keeps only in-frame clonotypes and omits some of them. The sample carries about 1 million clones, roughly 70% recorded once. Material: memory CD4+ T cells sorted from blood. The source is a man younger than 30 in good health. Both conserved end residues are trimmed from each CDR3.

J gene,V gene,CDR3 protein
TRBJ1-3,TRBV5-1,ASSTTGTPGNTIY
TRBJ2-3,TRBV9,ASSVSGRAEDTQY
TRBJ2-5,TRBV18,ASSPPKTRETQY
TRBJ1-2,TRBV10-3,AIRSGQGNYGYT
TRBJ1-6,TRBV7-9,ASSSATGNSPLH
TRBJ1-2,TRBV18,ASSADRVNGYT
TRBJ2-5,TRBV7-2,ASSTSLGSRQETQY
TRBJ1-6,TRBV5-6,ASSSFGGRDNSPLH
TRBJ2-7,TRBV7-2,ASSARGWDYEQY
TRBJ2-7,TRBV11-1,ASSFGSYEQY
TRBJ2-3,TRBV11-1,ASSLGQSTDTQY
TRBJ2-1,TRBV5-4,ASSSAGDGHNEQF
TRBJ1-2,TRBV14,ASSQLDPRFYYGYT
TRBJ1-2,TRBV5-1,ASSTRPLTGADGYT
TRBJ2-3,TRBV10-3,ATAPVSLAGGGGNTQY
TRBJ2-3,TRBV7-2,ASSFLGVAVADTQY
TRBJ2-7,TRBV2,ASKSPDSSYEQY
TRBJ2-7,TRBV28,ASSLEAFPGEQY
TRBJ1-2,TRBV28,ASRSLDRLNYGYT
TRBJ1-5,TRBV19,ASNNRQGNQPQH
TRBJ2-3,TRBV18,ASSPGLAGQDTQY
TRBJ2-1,TRBV27,ASSPFTDLGEQF
TRBJ1-2,TRBV19,ASSTPGDVPGYT
TRBJ1-6,TRBV28,ASSTFAGQLFDSPLH
TRBJ1-1,TRBV27,ASSLGWQGGAHTEAF
TRBJ1-6,TRBV6-5,ASSFGTGVDSPLH